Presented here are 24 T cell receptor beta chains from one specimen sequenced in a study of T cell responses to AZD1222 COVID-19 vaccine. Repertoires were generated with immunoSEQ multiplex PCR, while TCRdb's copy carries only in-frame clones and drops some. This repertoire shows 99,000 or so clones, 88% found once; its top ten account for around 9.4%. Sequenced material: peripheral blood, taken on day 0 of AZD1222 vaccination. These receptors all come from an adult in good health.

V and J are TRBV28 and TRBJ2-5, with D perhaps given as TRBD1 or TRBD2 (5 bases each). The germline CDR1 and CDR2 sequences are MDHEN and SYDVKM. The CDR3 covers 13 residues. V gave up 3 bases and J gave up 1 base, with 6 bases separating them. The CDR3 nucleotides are TGTGCCAGCAGTTTCGGGGCCCAAGAGACCCAGTACTTC. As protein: CASSFGAQETQYF.

The DNA for the CDR3 is TGCGCCAGCAGCCGTGGACTAGCAGGGAATGAGCAGTTCTTC. Encoded protein: CASSRGLAGNEQFF. This chain joins TRBV4-1 and TRBJ2-1; the match to TRBD2 covers 8 bases. The CDR3 has 14 amino acids. The ends lost 4 bases at V and 7 bases at J; junction bases unmatched: 6. Germline CDR1 is MGHRA and CDR2 is YSYEKL.

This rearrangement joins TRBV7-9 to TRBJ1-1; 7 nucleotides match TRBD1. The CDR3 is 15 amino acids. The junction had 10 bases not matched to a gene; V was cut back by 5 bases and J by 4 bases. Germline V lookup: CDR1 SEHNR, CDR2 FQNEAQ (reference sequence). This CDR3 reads CASSDTQGRFTEAFF. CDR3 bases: TGTGCCAGCAGCGATACACAGGGGCGATTCACTGAAGCTTTCTTT.

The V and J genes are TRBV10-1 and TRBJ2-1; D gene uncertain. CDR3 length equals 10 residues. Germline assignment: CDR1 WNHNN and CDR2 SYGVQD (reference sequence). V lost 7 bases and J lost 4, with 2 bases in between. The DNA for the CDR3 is TGCGCCAGCATATACAATGAGCAGTTCTTC. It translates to CASIYNEQFF.

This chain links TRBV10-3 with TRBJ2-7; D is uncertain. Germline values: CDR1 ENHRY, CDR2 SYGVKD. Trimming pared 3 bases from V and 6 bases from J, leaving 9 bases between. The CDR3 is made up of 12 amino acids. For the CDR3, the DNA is TGTGCCATCAGTGAAGGGTTAGGCGAGCAGTACTTC. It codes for CAISEGLGEQYF.

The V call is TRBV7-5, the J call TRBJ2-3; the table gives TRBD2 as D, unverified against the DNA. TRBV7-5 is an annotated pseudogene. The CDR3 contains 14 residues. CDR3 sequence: CARSLRAGPDTQYF. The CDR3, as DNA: TGTGCCAGAAGCTTAAGAGCGGGACCAGATACGCAGTATTTT.

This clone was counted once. The DNA of the CDR3 is TGTGCCAGCTCACCAATTGCGGGGTCTGAAGCTTTCTTT. Translating gives CASSPIAGSEAFF. The chain carries TRBV18 and TRBJ1-1, with D uncertain. Germline V CDR1 and CDR2: KGHSH, LQKENI. The length of the CDR3 is 13 residues. Between the trimmed V and J ends, which lost 2 bases and 6 bases, there was a span of 10 bases.

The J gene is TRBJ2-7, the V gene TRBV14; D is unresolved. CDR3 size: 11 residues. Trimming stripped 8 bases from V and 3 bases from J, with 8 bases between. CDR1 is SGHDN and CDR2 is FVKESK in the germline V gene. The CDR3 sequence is CASAQLYEQYF. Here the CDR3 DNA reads TGTGCCAGCGCGCAACTCTACGAGCAGTACTTC.

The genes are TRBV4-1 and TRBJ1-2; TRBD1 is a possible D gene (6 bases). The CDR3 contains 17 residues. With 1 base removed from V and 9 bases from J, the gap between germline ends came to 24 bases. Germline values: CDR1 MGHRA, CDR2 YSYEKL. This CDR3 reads CASSQALSATGDRRYTF. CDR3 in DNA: TGCGCCAGCAGCCAAGCGTTGTCAGCGACAGGCGACCGACGCTACACCTTC.

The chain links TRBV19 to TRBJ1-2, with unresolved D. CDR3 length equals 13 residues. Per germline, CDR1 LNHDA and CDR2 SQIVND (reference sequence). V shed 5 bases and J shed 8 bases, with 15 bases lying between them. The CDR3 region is CASSATPLLGYTF. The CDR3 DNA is TGTGCCAGTAGTGCGACACCCTTATTAGGCTACACCTTC.

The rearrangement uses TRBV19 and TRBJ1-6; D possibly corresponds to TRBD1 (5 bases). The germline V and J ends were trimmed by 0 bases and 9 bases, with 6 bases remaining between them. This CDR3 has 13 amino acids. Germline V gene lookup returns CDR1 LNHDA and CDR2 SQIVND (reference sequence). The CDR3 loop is CASSIDGASPLHF. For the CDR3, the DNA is TGTGCCAGTAGTATAGACGGGGCTTCACCCCTCCACTTT. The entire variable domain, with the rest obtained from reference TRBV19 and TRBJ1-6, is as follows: DGGITQSPKYLFRKEGQNVTLSCEQNLNHDAMYWYRQDPGQGLRLIYYSQIVNDFQKGDIAEGYSVSREKKESFPLTVTSAQKNPTAFYLCASSIDGASPLHFGNGTRLTVT.

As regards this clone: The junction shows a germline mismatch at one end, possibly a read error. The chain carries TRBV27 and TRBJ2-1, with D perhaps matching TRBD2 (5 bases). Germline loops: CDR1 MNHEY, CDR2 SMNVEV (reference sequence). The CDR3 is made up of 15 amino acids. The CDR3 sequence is CASSLSTSSYNEQFF. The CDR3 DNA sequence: TGTGCCAGCAGCTTATCAACTAGCTCCTACAATGAGCAGTTCTTC.

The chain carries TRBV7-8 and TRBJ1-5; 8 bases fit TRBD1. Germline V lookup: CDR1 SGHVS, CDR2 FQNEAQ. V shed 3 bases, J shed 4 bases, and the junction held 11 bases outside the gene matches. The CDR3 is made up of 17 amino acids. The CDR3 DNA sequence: TGTGCCAGCAGCTTGGGTTTGGGCAGGGGGCAGAATCAGCCCCAGCATTTT. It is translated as CASSLGLGRGQNQPQHF.

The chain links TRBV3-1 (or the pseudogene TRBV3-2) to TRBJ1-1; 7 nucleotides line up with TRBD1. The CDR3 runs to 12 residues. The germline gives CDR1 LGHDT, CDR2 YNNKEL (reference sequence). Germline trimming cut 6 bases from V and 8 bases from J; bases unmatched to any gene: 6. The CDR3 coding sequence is TGTGCCAGCAGGACGGGACAGATCGAAGCTTTCTTT. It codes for CASRTGQIEAFF.

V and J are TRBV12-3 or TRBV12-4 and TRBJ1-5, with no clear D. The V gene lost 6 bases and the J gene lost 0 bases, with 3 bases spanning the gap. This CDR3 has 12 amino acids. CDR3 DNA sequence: TGTGCCAGCAGATATAGCAATCAGCCCCAGCATTTT. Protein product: CASRYSNQPQHF.

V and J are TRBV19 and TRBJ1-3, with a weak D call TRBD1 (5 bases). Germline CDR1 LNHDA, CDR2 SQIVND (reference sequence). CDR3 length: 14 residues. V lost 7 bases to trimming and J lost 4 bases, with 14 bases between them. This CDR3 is CASNPQGRGNTIYF. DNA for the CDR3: TGTGCCAGTAATCCCCAGGGCAGGGGAAACACCATATATTTT. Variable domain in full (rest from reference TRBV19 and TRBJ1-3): DGGITQSPKYLFRKEGQNVTLSCEQNLNHDAMYWYRQDPGQGLRLIYYSQIVNDFQKGDIAEGYSVSREKKESFPLTVTSAQKNPTAFYLCASNPQGRGNTIYFGEGSWLTVV.

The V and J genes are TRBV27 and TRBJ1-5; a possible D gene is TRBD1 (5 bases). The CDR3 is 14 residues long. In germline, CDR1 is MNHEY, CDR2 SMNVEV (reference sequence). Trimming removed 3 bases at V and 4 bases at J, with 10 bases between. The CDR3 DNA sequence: TGTGCCAGCAGTTTTCAGGGAACTAATCAGCCCCAGCATTTT. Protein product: CASSFQGTNQPQHF.

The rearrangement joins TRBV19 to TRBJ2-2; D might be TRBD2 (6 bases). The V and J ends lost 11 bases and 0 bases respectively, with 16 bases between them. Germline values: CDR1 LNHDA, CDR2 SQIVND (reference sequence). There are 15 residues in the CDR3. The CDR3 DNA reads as TGTGCCTGTAACGAGCGGGTCGCGAACACCGGGGAGCTGTTTTTT. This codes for CACNERVANTGELFF.

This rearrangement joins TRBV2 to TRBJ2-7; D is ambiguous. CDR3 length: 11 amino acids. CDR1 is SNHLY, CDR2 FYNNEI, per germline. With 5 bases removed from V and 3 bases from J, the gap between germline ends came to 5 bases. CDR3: CASSQNYEQYF. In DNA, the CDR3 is TGTGCCAGCAGTCAGAACTACGAGCAGTACTTC.

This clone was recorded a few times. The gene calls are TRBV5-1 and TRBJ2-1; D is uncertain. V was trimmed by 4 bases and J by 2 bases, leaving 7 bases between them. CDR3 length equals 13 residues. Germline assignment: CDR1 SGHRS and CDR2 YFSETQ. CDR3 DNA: TGCGCCAGCAGCCCCGACCCCTACAATGAGCAGTTCTTC. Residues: CASSPDPYNEQFF.

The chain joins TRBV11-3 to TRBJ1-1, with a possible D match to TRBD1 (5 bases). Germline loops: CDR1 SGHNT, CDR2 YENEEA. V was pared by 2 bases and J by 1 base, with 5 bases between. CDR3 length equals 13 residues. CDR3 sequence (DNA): TGTGCCAGCAGCTTACAGGGGAACACTGAAGCTTTCTTT. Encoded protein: CASSLQGNTEAFF. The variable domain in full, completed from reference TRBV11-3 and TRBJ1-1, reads EAGVVQSPRYKIIEKKQPVAFWCNPISGHNTLYWYLQNLGQGPELLIRYENEEAVDDSQLPKDRFSAERLKGVDSTLKIQPAELGDSAVYLCASSLQGNTEAFFGQGTRLTVV.

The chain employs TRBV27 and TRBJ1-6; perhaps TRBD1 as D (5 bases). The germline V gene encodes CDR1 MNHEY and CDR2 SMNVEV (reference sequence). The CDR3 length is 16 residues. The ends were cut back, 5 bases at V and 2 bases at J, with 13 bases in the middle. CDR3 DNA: TGTGCCAGCAGTCTTTTCAGACAGACCTATAATTCACCCCTCCACTTT. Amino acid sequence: CASSLFRQTYNSPLHF.

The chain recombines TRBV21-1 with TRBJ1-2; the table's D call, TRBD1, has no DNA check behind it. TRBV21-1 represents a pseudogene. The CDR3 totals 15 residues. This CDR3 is CASSKRRGPDYGYTF. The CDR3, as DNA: TGTGCCAGCAGCAAACGCAGGGGTCCGGACTATGGCTACACCTTC.

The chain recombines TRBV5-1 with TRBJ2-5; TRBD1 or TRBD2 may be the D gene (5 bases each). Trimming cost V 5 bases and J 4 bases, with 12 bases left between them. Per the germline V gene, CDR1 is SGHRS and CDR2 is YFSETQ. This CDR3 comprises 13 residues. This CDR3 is CASSSYGGETQYF. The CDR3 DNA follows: TGCGCCAGCAGTTCCTATGGGGGAGAGACCCAGTACTTC.